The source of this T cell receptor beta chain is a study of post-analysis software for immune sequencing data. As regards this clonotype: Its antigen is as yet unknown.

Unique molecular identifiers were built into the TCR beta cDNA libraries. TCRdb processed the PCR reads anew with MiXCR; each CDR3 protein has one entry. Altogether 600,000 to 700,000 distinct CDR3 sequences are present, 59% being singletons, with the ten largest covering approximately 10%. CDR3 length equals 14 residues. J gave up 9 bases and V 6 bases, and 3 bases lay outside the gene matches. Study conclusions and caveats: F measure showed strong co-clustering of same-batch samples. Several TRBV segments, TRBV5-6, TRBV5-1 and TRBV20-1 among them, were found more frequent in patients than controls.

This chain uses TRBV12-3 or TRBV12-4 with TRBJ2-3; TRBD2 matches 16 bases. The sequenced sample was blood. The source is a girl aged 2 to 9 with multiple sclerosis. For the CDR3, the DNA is TGTGCCAGCAGGGGACTAGCGGGAGGGCCGACGCAGTATTTT. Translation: CASRGLAGGPTQYF.